These T cell receptor beta chains were read from a single sample in a study of blood T cell repertoires in COVID-19. Clones were sequenced by immunoSEQ multiplex PCR, and TCRdb holds only the in-frame ones, with some missing. The profile shows 380,000 or so clones, nearly 90% of them singletons. The sample taken for sequencing was PBMCs or T cells enriched from blood (not recorded which). These receptor sequences come from a woman aged 40 to 50 with acute COVID-19. Both conserved end residues are part of each CDR3. The D gene is left open where the match is weak. The listing skips clone size in some rows; elsewhere it reads once, few, many or a size class.

j_call: TRBJ1-1; clone_size: .; d_call: .; v_call: TRBV5-1; cdr3_length: 14; cdr3_nt: TGCGCCAGCAGCTTGGACGGGAGGGGCACTGAAGCTTTCTTT; cdr3_aa: CASSLDGRGTEAFF
j_call: TRBJ1-2; clone_size: .; d_call: .; v_call: TRBV20-1; cdr3_length: 14; cdr3_nt: TGCAGTGCTAGTGGGACTCAGAGGGTAGATGGCTACACCTTC; cdr3_aa: CSASGTQRVDGYTF
j_call: TRBJ2-1; clone_size: .; d_call: .; v_call: TRBV21-1; cdr3_length: 18; cdr3_nt: TGTGCCAGCAGCAAAGATGGGACAGGGGGTAAAAGCTACAATGAGCAGTTCTTC; cdr3_aa: CASSKDGTGGKSYNEQFF
j_call: TRBJ1-2; clone_size: .; d_call: .; v_call: TRBV19; cdr3_length: 14; cdr3_nt: TGTGCCAGTAGTATAGATTTCGGGGACTATGGCTACACCTTC; cdr3_aa: CASSIDFGDYGYTF
j_call: TRBJ2-3; clone_size: .; d_call: TRBD2; v_call: TRBV19; cdr3_length: 16; cdr3_nt: TGTGCCAGTAGTACTCCAGCGGGGGGCAGCACAGATACGCAGTATTTT; cdr3_aa: CASSTPAGGSTDTQYF
j_call: TRBJ2-2; clone_size: .; d_call: TRBD2; v_call: TRBV10-2; cdr3_length: 16; cdr3_nt: TGCGCCAGCTTTCGACCGGGACTAGCGAACACCGGGGAGCTGTTTTTT; cdr3_aa: CASFRPGLANTGELFF
j_call: TRBJ2-1; clone_size: .; d_call: .; v_call: TRBV5-5; cdr3_length: 15; cdr3_nt: TGTGCCAGCAGCTTGGGGGGACTCTCGAGGAATGAGCAGTTCTTC; cdr3_aa: CASSLGGLSRNEQFF
j_call: TRBJ2-7; clone_size: .; d_call: .; v_call: TRBV7-9; cdr3_length: 15; cdr3_nt: TGTGCCAGCAGCTTCGGGGAGCCTGGGGCCTACGAGCAGTACTTC; cdr3_aa: CASSFGEPGAYEQYF
j_call: TRBJ2-2; clone_size: .; d_call: TRBD1; v_call: TRBV24-1; cdr3_length: 16; cdr3_nt: TGTGCCACCAGTGATTCGACAGGGAAGGACACCGGGGAGCTGTTTTTT; cdr3_aa: CATSDSTGKDTGELFF
j_call: TRBJ1-6; clone_size: .; d_call: TRBD1; v_call: TRBV27; cdr3_length: 13; cdr3_nt: TGTGCCAGCAGGGACAGGGAAGGGTCACCCCTCCACTTT; cdr3_aa: CASRDREGSPLHF
j_call: TRBJ2-3; clone_size: .; d_call: TRBD2; v_call: TRBV3-1/TRBV3-2; cdr3_length: 17; cdr3_nt: TGTGCCAGCAGCCCAGAGATAGCGGGGGGTTTCACAGATACGCAGTATTTT; cdr3_aa: CASSPEIAGGFTDTQYF
j_call: TRBJ2-7; clone_size: .; d_call: .; v_call: TRBV6-5; cdr3_length: 13; cdr3_nt: TGTGCCAGCAGGAGGGGAATGGGGGGCGAGCAGTACTTC; cdr3_aa: CASRRGMGGEQYF
j_call: TRBJ2-5; clone_size: few; d_call: .; v_call: TRBV19; cdr3_length: 12; cdr3_nt: TGTGCCAGTAGTGCCCTAGACGAGACCCAGTACTTC; cdr3_aa: CASSALDETQYF
j_call: TRBJ1-3; clone_size: few; d_call: TRBD1; v_call: TRBV19; cdr3_length: 15; cdr3_nt: TGTGCCAGTAGTATCGACAGGGGGCCTGGAAACACCATATATTTT; cdr3_aa: CASSIDRGPGNTIYF
j_call: TRBJ2-1; clone_size: .; d_call: .; v_call: TRBV11-3; cdr3_length: 12; cdr3_nt: TGTGCCAGCAGCTTAGATCGAGATGAGCAGTTCTTC; cdr3_aa: CASSLDRDEQFF
j_call: TRBJ1-6; clone_size: .; d_call: .; v_call: TRBV11-2; cdr3_length: 16; cdr3_nt: TGTGCCAGCAGCTTGGATCGGACAGCCTATAATTCACCCCTCCACTTT; cdr3_aa: CASSLDRTAYNSPLHF
j_call: TRBJ1-5; clone_size: .; d_call: TRBD1; v_call: TRBV6-6; cdr3_length: 15; cdr3_nt: TGTGCCAGCTGCCCGACAGGGGAAGGCAATCAGCCCCAGCATTTT; cdr3_aa: CASCPTGEGNQPQHF
j_call: TRBJ1-1; clone_size: once; d_call: TRBD1; v_call: TRBV12-5; cdr3_length: 15; cdr3_nt: TGTGCTAGTGGACTACAGGGGGGGATAAACACTGAAGCTTTCTTT; cdr3_aa: CASGLQGGINTEAFF
j_call: TRBJ1-5; clone_size: .; d_call: TRBD1; v_call: TRBV5-1; cdr3_length: 16; cdr3_nt: TGCGCCAGCAGCTTGGAGGGGACAGGGGGCAATCAGCCCCAGCATTTT; cdr3_aa: CASSLEGTGGNQPQHF
j_call: TRBJ1-2; clone_size: .; d_call: TRBD1; v_call: TRBV5-4; cdr3_length: 18; cdr3_nt: TGTGCCAGCAGCTTCGGCGGGGGACAGGGCGGTATTTACGGTGGCTACACCTTC; cdr3_aa: CASSFGGGQGGIYGGYTF
j_call: TRBJ2-2; clone_size: .; d_call: TRBD2; v_call: TRBV6-6; cdr3_length: 16; cdr3_nt: TGTGCCAGCAGTCGATTAACGGGGGGGAACACCGGGGAGCTGTTTTTT; cdr3_aa: CASSRLTGGNTGELFF
j_call: TRBJ1-1; clone_size: .; d_call: TRBD1; v_call: TRBV5-1; cdr3_length: 13; cdr3_nt: TGCGCCAGCAGCCCGGCGGGACAGGGCGGCACTTTCTTT; cdr3_aa: CASSPAGQGGTFF
j_call: TRBJ1-5; clone_size: .; d_call: .; v_call: TRBV2; cdr3_length: 13; cdr3_nt: TGTGCCAGCAGTGTGGGGGCGCGGCAGCCCCAGCATTTT; cdr3_aa: CASSVGARQPQHF
j_call: TRBJ2-3; clone_size: .; d_call: TRBD1; v_call: TRBV11-2; cdr3_length: 18; cdr3_nt: TGTGCCAGCAGCTTATTAGGCCAGGGACAGGCCTCCACAGATACGCAGTATTTT; cdr3_aa: CASSLLGQGQASTDTQYF
j_call: TRBJ1-1; clone_size: .; d_call: .; v_call: TRBV12-5; cdr3_length: 16; cdr3_nt: TGTGCTAGTGGTTTCCAAACTCCAGGGGCAGGCACTGAAGCTTTCTTT; cdr3_aa: CASGFQTPGAGTEAFF
j_call: TRBJ1-2; clone_size: .; d_call: .; v_call: TRBV9; cdr3_length: 16; cdr3_nt: TGTGCCAGCAGCGTTGCCCCTGAGGACAAGAAGAAAGGCTACACCTTC; cdr3_aa: CASSVAPEDKKKGYTF
j_call: TRBJ1-2; clone_size: .; d_call: .; v_call: TRBV7-8; cdr3_length: 18; cdr3_nt: TGTGCCAGCAGCAGAGTAAAGACGACAGGACTGTACAACTATGGCTACACCTTC; cdr3_aa: CASSRVKTTGLYNYGYTF
j_call: TRBJ1-2; clone_size: .; d_call: .; v_call: TRBV28; cdr3_length: 12; cdr3_nt: TGTGCCAGCAGGTCCACAGGGCAAGGCTACACCTTC; cdr3_aa: CASRSTGQGYTF
j_call: TRBJ1-1; clone_size: .; d_call: TRBD1; v_call: TRBV5-4; cdr3_length: 15; cdr3_nt: TGTGCCAGCAGCTCATGGGACAGGCCGAACACTGAAGCTTTCTTT; cdr3_aa: CASSSWDRPNTEAFF
j_call: TRBJ2-7; clone_size: .; d_call: TRBD1; v_call: TRBV27; cdr3_length: 15; cdr3_nt: TGTGCCAGCAGTCGGCGGGACAGGGGTCTCTACGAGCAGTACTTC; cdr3_aa: CASSRRDRGLYEQYF
j_call: TRBJ1-2; clone_size: once; d_call: TRBD1; v_call: TRBV20-1; cdr3_length: 11; cdr3_nt: TGCAGTGCTAGTGACAGGGTAGGCTACACCTTC; cdr3_aa: CSASDRVGYTF
j_call: TRBJ1-1; clone_size: .; d_call: .; v_call: TRBV20-1; cdr3_length: 10; cdr3_nt: TGCAGTGCTCAGGAGGGTGAAGCTTTCTTT; cdr3_aa: CSAQEGEAFF
j_call: TRBJ2-3; clone_size: .; d_call: TRBD2; v_call: TRBV10-3; cdr3_length: 20; cdr3_nt: TGTGCCATCAGTGATGGGCCGGGACTAGCGGGGGGAGGGGGGACAGATACGCAGTATTTT; cdr3_aa: CAISDGPGLAGGGGTDTQYF
j_call: TRBJ1-1; clone_size: .; d_call: .; v_call: TRBV5-1; cdr3_length: 15; cdr3_nt: TGCGCCAGCAGCTTGTATCCAGGGTTGGGCACTGAAGCTTTCTTT; cdr3_aa: CASSLYPGLGTEAFF
j_call: TRBJ2-3; clone_size: .; d_call: TRBD2; v_call: TRBV23-1; cdr3_length: 18; cdr3_nt: TGCGCCAGCAGTCAACAAGTTGTCGCGGGGGGGATCACAGATACGCAGTATTTT; cdr3_aa: CASSQQVVAGGITDTQYF
j_call: TRBJ1-1; clone_size: .; d_call: TRBD1; v_call: TRBV12-5; cdr3_length: 15; cdr3_nt: TGTGCTAGTGGTTCAGGGACAGGCGGTGGCACTGAAGCTTTCTTT; cdr3_aa: CASGSGTGGGTEAFF
j_call: TRBJ2-7; clone_size: .; d_call: .; v_call: TRBV4-1; cdr3_length: 14; cdr3_nt: TGCGCCAGCAGCCAAGCTCAGGGGTGGTACGAGCAGTACTTC; cdr3_aa: CASSQAQGWYEQYF
j_call: TRBJ1-1; clone_size: once; d_call: TRBD1; v_call: TRBV6-5; cdr3_length: 15; cdr3_nt: TGTGCCAGCAGTTACTTGGGACAGGAGAACACTGAAGCTTTCTTT; cdr3_aa: CASSYLGQENTEAFF
j_call: TRBJ2-3; clone_size: .; d_call: .; v_call: TRBV5-6; cdr3_length: 15; cdr3_nt: TGTGCCAGCAGCAGGGGATTTACGTCGACAGATACGCAGTATTTT; cdr3_aa: CASSRGFTSTDTQYF
j_call: TRBJ1-2; clone_size: .; d_call: TRBD1; v_call: TRBV5-1; cdr3_length: 17; cdr3_nt: TGCGCCAGCAGGGCAGGGGACAGGGGACTTGTGGACTATGGCTACACCTTC; cdr3_aa: CASRAGDRGLVDYGYTF
j_call: TRBJ1-1; clone_size: .; d_call: .; v_call: TRBV18; cdr3_length: 12; cdr3_nt: TGTGCCAGCTCTACAGGGAACACTGAAGCTTTCTTT; cdr3_aa: CASSTGNTEAFF
j_call: TRBJ2-7; clone_size: .; d_call: TRBD2; v_call: TRBV11-2; cdr3_length: 15; cdr3_nt: TGTGCCAGCAGCCGTGAGGCTGGGGGGGCCTACGAGCAGTACTTC; cdr3_aa: CASSREAGGAYEQYF
j_call: TRBJ1-1; clone_size: .; d_call: TRBD1; v_call: TRBV29-1; cdr3_length: 13; cdr3_nt: TGCAGCGTTGCGTACAGGGGGAGCACTGAAGCTTTCTTT; cdr3_aa: CSVAYRGSTEAFF
j_call: TRBJ2-7; clone_size: once; d_call: TRBD2; v_call: TRBV7-2; cdr3_length: 14; cdr3_nt: TGTGCCAGCAGCCGCGGACTAGCGGCCTACGAGCAGTACTTC; cdr3_aa: CASSRGLAAYEQYF